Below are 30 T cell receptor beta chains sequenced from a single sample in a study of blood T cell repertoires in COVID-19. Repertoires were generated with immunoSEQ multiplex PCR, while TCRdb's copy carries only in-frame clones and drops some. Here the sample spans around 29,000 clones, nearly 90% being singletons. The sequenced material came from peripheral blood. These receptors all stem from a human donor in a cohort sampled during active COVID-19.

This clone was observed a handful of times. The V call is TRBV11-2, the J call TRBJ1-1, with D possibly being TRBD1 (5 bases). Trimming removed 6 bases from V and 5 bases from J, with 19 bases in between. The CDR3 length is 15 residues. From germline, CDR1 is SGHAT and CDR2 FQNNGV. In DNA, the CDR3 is TGTGCCAGCAGTCTTACTTCGGGGGGAGGGACTGAAGCTTTCTTT. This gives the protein CASSLTSGGGTEAFF.

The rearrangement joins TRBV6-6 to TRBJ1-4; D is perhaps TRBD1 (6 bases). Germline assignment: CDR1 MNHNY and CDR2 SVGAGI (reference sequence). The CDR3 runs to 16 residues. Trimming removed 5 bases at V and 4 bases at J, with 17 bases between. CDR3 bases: TGTGCCAGCAGTCGAAACTACAGGGACCTTAATGAAAAACTGTTTTTT. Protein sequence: CASSRNYRDLNEKLFF.

CDR3 residues: CASSPGALTNTGELFF. The DNA of the CDR3 is TGTGCCAGCTCACCGGGCGCCCTAACGAACACCGGGGAGCTGTTTTTT. The chain couples TRBV18 to TRBJ2-2; D gene uncertain. The CDR3 consists of 16 residues. Between the trimmed V and J ends, which lost 3 bases and 0 bases, there was a span of 11 bases. Germline values: CDR1 KGHSH, CDR2 LQKENI.

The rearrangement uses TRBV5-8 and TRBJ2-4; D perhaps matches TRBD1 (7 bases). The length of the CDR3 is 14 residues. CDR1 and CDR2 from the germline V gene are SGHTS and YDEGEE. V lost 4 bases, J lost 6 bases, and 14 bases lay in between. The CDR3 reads CASSRSGGRNIQYF. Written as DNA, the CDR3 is TGTGCCAGCAGCCGGTCAGGGGGGAGAAACATTCAGTACTTC.

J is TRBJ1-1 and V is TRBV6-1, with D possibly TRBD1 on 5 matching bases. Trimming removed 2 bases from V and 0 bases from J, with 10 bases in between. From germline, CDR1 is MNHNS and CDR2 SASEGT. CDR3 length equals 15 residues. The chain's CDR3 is CASSEKVRVNTEAFF. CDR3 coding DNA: TGTGCCAGCAGTGAAAAGGTCAGGGTGAACACTGAAGCTTTCTTT.

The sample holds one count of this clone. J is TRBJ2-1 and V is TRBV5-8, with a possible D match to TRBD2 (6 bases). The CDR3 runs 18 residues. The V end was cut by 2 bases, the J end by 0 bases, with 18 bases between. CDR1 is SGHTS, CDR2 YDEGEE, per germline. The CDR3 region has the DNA TGTGCCAGCAGCTTTTTGAGTCTTAGCGGTAGCTCCTACAATGAGCAGTTCTTC. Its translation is CASSFLSLSGSSYNEQFF. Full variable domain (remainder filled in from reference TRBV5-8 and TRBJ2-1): EAGVTQSPTHLIKTRGQQATLRCSPISGHTSVYWYQQALGLGLQFLLWYDEGEERNRGNFPPRFSGRQFPNYSSELNVNALELEDSALYLCASSFLSLSGSSYNEQFFGPGTRLTVL.

In DNA, the CDR3 is TGTGCCAGCTCACCACAAGAGGTTGAAAAACTGTTTTTT. It is translated as CASSPQEVEKLFF. V and J are TRBV18 and TRBJ1-4; D gene ambiguous. The CDR3 has 13 residues. Germline CDR1 reads KGHSH; CDR2 reads LQKENI. The V end was cut by 1 base, the J end by 7 bases, with 7 bases between.

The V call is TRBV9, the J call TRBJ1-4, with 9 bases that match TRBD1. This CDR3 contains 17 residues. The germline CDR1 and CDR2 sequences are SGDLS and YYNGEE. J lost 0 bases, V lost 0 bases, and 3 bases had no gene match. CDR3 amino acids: CASSVEGQGSTNEKLFF. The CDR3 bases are TGTGCCAGCAGCGTAGAGGGACAGGGATCAACTAATGAAAAACTGTTTTTT.

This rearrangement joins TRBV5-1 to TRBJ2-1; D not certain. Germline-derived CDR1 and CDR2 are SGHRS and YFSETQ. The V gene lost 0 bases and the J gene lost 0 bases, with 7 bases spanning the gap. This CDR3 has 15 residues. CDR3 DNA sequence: TGCGCCAGCAGCTTGGCGGCAGGCTCCTACAATGAGCAGTTCTTC. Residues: CASSLAAGSYNEQFF.

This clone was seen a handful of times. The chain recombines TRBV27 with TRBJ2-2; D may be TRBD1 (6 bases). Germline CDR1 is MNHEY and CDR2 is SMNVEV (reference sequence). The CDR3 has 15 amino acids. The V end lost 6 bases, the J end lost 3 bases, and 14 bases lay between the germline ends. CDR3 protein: CASRTGQIHTGELFF. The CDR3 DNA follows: TGTGCCAGCAGAACCGGACAGATACACACCGGGGAGCTGTTTTTT.

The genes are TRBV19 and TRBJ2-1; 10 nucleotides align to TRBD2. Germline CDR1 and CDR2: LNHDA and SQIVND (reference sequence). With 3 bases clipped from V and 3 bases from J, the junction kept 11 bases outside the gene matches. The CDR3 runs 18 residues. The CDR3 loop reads CASSILKPGLAFYNEQFF. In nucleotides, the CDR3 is TGTGCCAGTAGTATCCTTAAACCGGGACTAGCGTTCTACAATGAGCAGTTCTTC.

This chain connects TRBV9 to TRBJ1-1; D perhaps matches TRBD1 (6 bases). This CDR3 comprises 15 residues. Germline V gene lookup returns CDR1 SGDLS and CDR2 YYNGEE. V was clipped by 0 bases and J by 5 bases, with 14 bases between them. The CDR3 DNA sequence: TGTGCCAGCAGCGTAGAGGGGGTACGGAGGACTGAAGCTTTCTTT. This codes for CASSVEGVRRTEAFF.

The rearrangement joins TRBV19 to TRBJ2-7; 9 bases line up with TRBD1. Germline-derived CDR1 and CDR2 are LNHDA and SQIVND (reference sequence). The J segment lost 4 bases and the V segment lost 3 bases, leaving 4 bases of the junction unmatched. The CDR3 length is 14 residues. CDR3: CASSIGTGNYEQYF. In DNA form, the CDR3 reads TGTGCCAGTAGTATCGGGACAGGGAATTACGAGCAGTACTTC.

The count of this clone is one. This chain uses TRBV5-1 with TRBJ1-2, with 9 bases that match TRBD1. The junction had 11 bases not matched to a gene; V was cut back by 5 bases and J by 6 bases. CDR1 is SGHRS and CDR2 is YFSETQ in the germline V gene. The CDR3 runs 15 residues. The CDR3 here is CASSVLPGTGNGYTF. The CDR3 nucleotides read TGCGCCAGCAGTGTACTGCCGGGGACAGGGAATGGCTACACCTTC.

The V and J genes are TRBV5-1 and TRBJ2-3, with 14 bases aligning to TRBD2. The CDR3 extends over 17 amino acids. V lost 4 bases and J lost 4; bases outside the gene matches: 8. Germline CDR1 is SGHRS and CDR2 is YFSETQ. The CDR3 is CASSPGLAGGISDTQYF. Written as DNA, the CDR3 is TGCGCCAGCAGCCCTGGACTAGCGGGAGGCATATCAGATACGCAGTATTTT.

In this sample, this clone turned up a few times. The CDR3 reads CASSYSTGVAEKLFF. CDR3 sequence (DNA): TGTGCCAGCAGTTACTCCACAGGAGTCGCGGAAAAACTGTTTTTT. This chain uses TRBV6-5 with TRBJ1-4; a possible D gene is TRBD1 (5 bases). Germline V lookup: CDR1 MNHEY, CDR2 SVGAGI. Deletions cut 0 bases from V and 8 bases from J, with 13 bases between. The CDR3 consists of 15 residues.

CDR3 residues: CASSRDFQETQYF. CDR3 nucleotides: TGTGCCAGCAGCCGGGACTTCCAAGAGACCCAGTACTTC. The chain combines TRBV3-1 (or the pseudogene TRBV3-2) with TRBJ2-5, with a possible D match to TRBD2 (6 bases). V lost 4 bases to trimming and J lost 1 base, with 7 bases between them. This CDR3 has 13 amino acids. Germline loops: CDR1 LGHDT, CDR2 YNNKEL (reference sequence).

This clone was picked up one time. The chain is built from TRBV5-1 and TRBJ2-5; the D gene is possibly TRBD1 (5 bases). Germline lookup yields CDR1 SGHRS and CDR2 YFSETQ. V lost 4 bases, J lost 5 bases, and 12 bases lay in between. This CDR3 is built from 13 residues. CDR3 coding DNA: TGCGCCAGCAGCAATCAGGGCGCCGAGACCCAGTACTTC. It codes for CASSNQGAETQYF.

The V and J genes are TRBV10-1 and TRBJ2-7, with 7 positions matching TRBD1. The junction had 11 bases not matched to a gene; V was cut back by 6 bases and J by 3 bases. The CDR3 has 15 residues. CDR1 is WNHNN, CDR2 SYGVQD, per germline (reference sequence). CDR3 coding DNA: TGCGCCAGCAGCCCCGGTGGGCAGGGGGACTACGAGCAGTACTTC. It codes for CASSPGGQGDYEQYF.

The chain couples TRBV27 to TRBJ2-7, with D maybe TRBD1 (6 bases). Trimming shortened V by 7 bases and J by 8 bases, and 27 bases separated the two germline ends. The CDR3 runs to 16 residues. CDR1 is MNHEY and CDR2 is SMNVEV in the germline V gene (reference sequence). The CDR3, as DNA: TGTGCCAGCAAGGGGGATACGGTGAGAGAGCCAGGCAAGCAGTACTTC. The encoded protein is CASKGDTVREPGKQYF.

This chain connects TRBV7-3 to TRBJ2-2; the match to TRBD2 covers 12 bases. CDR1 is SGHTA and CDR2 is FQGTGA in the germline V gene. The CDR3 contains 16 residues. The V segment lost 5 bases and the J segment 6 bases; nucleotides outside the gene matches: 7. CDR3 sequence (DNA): TGTGCCAGCAGCCGCTCTAGCGGGGGGGTTTCCGGGGAGCTGTTTTTT. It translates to CASSRSSGGVSGELFF.

CDR3 residues: CASSYGGAQANYGYTF. CDR3 coding DNA: TGTGCCAGCAGTTACGGGGGGGCCCAAGCTAACTATGGCTACACCTTC. The rearrangement links TRBV6-5 to TRBJ1-2; D is possibly TRBD1 (6 bases). The germline gives CDR1 MNHEY, CDR2 SVGAGI. Trimming left V 2 bases short and J 0 bases short, with 13 bases between. CDR3 size: 16 residues.

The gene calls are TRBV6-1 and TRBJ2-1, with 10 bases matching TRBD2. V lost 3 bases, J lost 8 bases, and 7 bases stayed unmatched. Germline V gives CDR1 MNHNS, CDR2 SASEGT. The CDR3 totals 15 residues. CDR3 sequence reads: CASSEGSGGQDEQFF. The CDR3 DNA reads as TGTGCCAGCAGTGAGGGTAGCGGGGGGCAGGATGAGCAGTTCTTC.

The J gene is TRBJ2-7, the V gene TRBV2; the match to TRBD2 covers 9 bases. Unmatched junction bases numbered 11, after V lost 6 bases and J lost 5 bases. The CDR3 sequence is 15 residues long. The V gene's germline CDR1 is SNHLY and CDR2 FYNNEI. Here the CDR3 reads CASRRTPSGTHEQYF. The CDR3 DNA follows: TGTGCCAGCAGGCGCACACCTAGCGGGACCCACGAGCAGTACTTC.

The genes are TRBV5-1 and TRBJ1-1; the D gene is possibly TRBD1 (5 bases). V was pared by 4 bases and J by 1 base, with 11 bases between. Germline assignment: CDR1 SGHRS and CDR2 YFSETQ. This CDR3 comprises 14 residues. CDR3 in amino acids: CASSNQGGNTEAFF. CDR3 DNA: TGCGCCAGCAGCAACCAGGGTGGGAACACTGAAGCTTTCTTT.

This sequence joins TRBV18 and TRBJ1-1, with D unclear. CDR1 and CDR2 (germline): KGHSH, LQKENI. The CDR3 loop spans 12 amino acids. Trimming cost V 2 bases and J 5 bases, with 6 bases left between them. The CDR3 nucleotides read TGTGCCAGCTCACCAGGGCGAACTGAAGCTTTCTTT. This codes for CASSPGRTEAFF. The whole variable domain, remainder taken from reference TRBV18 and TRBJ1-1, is NAGVMQNPRHLVRRRGQEARLRCSPMKGHSHVYWYRQLPEEGLKFMVYLQKENIIDESGMPKERFSAEFPKEGPSILRIQQVVRGDSAAYFCASSPGRTEAFFGQGTRLTVV.

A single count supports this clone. CDR3 residues: CASNRGLGNEQFF. Here the CDR3 DNA reads TGTGCCAGCAACCGAGGACTAGGCAATGAGCAGTTCTTC. The V call is TRBV14, the J call TRBJ2-1; 7 bases match TRBD2. Germline CDR1 is SGHDN and CDR2 is FVKESK. Trimming at V came to 7 bases and at J to 6 bases, leaving 6 bases not matched to a gene. CDR3 length equals 13 residues.

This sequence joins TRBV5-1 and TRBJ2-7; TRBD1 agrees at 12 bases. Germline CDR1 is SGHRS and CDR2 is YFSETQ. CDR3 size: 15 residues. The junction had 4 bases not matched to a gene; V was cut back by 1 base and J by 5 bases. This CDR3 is CASSLIGDRGHEQYF. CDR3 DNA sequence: TGCGCCAGCAGCTTGATAGGGGACAGGGGGCACGAGCAGTACTTC.

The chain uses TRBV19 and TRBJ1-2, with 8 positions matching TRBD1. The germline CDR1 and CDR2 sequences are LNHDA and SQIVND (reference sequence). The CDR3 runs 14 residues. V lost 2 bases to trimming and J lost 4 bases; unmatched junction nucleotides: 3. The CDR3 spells CASSITTGGYGYTF. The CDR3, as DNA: TGTGCCAGTAGTATAACCACAGGGGGCTATGGCTACACCTTC.

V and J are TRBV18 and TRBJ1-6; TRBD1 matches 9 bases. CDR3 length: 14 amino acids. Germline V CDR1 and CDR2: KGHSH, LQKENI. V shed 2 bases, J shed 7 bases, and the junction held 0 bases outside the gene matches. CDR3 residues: CASSPGTGNSPLHF. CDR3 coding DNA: TGTGCCAGCTCACCAGGGACAGGGAATTCACCCCTCCACTTT.